These 14 T cell receptor beta chains were sequenced from one sample in a study of human T cells and chemical hapten exposure. TCRdb itself ran the RACE reads through MiXCR, one entry per CDR3 protein. In the table there are tens of thousands of distinct CDR3 sequences, approximately 11% of which are singletons. Time point: patch test 1, 2 weeks after DPC sensitization. The treatment denotes: therapeutic diphenylcyclopropenone sensitization with weekly scalp DPC. The sample consisted of whole blood, taken in connection with sensitization to the hapten diphenylcyclopropenone (DPC). All receptors come from a woman aged 45-59 years with alopecia areata. Some clones in this sample may be carry-over from other donors' samples.

The chain combines TRBV2 with TRBJ1-4, with D uncertain. In germline, CDR1 is SNHLY, CDR2 FYNNEI. The CDR3 has 13 amino acids. Trimming shortened V by 7 bases and J by 4 bases, and 10 bases separated the two germline ends. This CDR3 reads CASMDGYNEKLFF. The CDR3 nucleotides are TGTGCCAGCATGGATGGATATAATGAAAAACTGTTTTTT.

This clonotype has at least ten counts. The V gene is TRBV28, the J gene TRBJ2-7; TRBD2 is a possible D gene (5 bases). Germline CDR1 reads MDHEN; CDR2 reads SYDVKM. CDR3 size: 14 residues. V was shortened by 3 bases and J by 3 bases, with 12 bases between the two germline ends. The CDR3: CASSLIVAHYEQYF. CDR3 DNA: TGTGCCAGCAGTTTGATCGTAGCGCACTACGAGCAGTACTTC.

This clonotype was observed a handful of times. V gene TRBV12-3 or TRBV12-4 combines with J gene TRBJ2-3; TRBD1 agrees at 10 bases. Germline trimming cut 3 bases from V and 5 bases from J; bases unmatched to any gene: 2. CDR3 length: 14 amino acids. CDR3 sequence reads: CASSFGDRGDTQYF. The CDR3 DNA follows: TGTGCCAGCAGTTTCGGGGACAGGGGAGATACGCAGTATTTT.

A few counts support this clonotype. V gene TRBV4-1 combines with J gene TRBJ2-1, with 7 bases aligning to TRBD2. V was clipped by 0 bases and J by 4 bases; unmatched bases: 15. The CDR3 sequence is 19 residues long. Germline V CDR1 and CDR2: MGHRA, YSYEKL. The CDR3 DNA reads as TGCGCCAGCAGCCAAGATCAGGGAGGGCTTGCTTCGCGATACAATGAGCAGTTCTTC. Translation: CASSQDQGGLASRYNEQFF.

This clonotype has ten or more counts. The chain has TRBV11-3 and TRBJ2-5, with D perhaps being TRBD1 or TRBD2 (5 bases each). The V gene lost 0 bases and the J gene lost 2 bases, with 10 bases spanning the gap. CDR1 is SGHNT, CDR2 YENEEA, per germline. The CDR3 is made up of 15 amino acids. CDR3 nucleotide sequence: TGTGCCAGCAGCTTAGACGGGACCGATCAAGAGACCCAGTACTTC. It specifies CASSLDGTDQETQYF.

This clonotype was found many times. Here the CDR3 reads CASRSGDRDRTGELFF. CDR3 in DNA: TGTGCCAGCAGATCAGGAGACAGGGATCGGACCGGGGAGCTGTTTTTT. The rearrangement joins TRBV27 to TRBJ2-2, with 7 bases lining up with TRBD1. Losses at the gene ends were 6 bases for V and 5 bases for J; bases not matched to a gene: 12. The CDR3 spans 16 residues. Germline CDR1 is MNHEY and CDR2 is SMNVEV (reference sequence).

This clonotype was observed a few times. The chain recombines TRBV7-9 with TRBJ1-1, with unresolved D. The germline V and J ends were trimmed by 5 bases and 1 base, with 5 bases remaining between them. CDR1 and CDR2 (germline): SEHNR, FQNEAQ (reference sequence). This CDR3 comprises 12 residues. The CDR3 loop reads CASSPKNTEAFF. CDR3 sequence (DNA): TGTGCCAGCAGCCCTAAGAACACTGAAGCTTTCTTT.

The chain is built from TRBV7-3 and TRBJ2-5, with 11 bases lining up with TRBD2. Germline V CDR1 and CDR2: SGHTA, FQGTGA. The CDR3 runs to 15 residues. The junction had 8 bases not matched to a gene; V was cut back by 6 bases and J by 5 bases. The CDR3 DNA is TGTGCCAGCAGTAGTAGCGGGAGGGCCGATGAGACCCAGTACTTC. It translates to CASSSSGRADETQYF.

This clonotype came up a few times. This chain uses TRBV28 with TRBJ2-1; D perhaps matches TRBD1 (6 bases). The germline gives CDR1 MDHEN, CDR2 SYDVKM. The V end was cut by 6 bases, the J end by 3 bases, with 6 bases between. The CDR3 has 12 residues. The DNA of the CDR3 is TGTGCCAGCAGGGACAGCTACAATGAGCAGTTCTTC. Protein product: CASRDSYNEQFF. Full variable domain (remainder filled in from reference TRBV28 and TRBJ2-1): DVKVTQSSRYLVKRTGEKVFLECVQDMDHENMFWYRQDPGLGLRLIYFSYDVKMKEKGDIPEGYSVSREKKERFSLILESASTNQTSMYLCASRDSYNEQFFGPGTRLTVL.

This clonotype was seen more than once but under ten times. Mismatch with germline at one junction end may stem from a read error. The gene calls are TRBV7-7 and TRBJ2-7; perhaps D is TRBD1 or TRBD2 (5 bases each). This CDR3 is built from 14 residues. Germline V CDR1 and CDR2: SSHAT, FNYEAQ (reference sequence). The DNA for the CDR3 is TGTGCTAGCAGCCCCTGGGACCGATCCGCCGAGCAGTACTTC. Protein: CASSPWDRSAEQYF.

This clonotype has only a few counts. J is TRBJ2-5 and V is TRBV29-1, with D perhaps TRBD1 (5 bases). The ends were cut back, 2 bases at V and 0 bases at J, with 7 bases in the middle. Germline CDR1 reads SQVTM; CDR2 reads ANQGSEA. There are 13 residues in the CDR3. The CDR3 reads CSVERQNQETQYF. The CDR3 DNA sequence: TGCAGCGTTGAAAGACAGAACCAAGAGACCCAGTACTTC. The complete variable domain, with remaining parts taken from reference TRBV29-1 and TRBJ2-5, reads SAVISQKPSRDICQRGTSLTIQCQVDSQVTMMFWYRQQPGQSLTLIATANQGSEATYESGFVIDKFPISRPNLTFSTLTVSNMSPEDSSIYLCSVERQNQETQYFGPGTRLLVL.

This clonotype was counted only a few times. The V and J genes are TRBV7-3 and TRBJ1-1, with D perhaps matching TRBD1 (6 bases). CDR1 and CDR2 (germline): SGHTA, FQGTGA. The V and J ends lost 8 bases and 1 base respectively, with 11 bases between them. This CDR3 spans 13 amino acids. CDR3 loop: CASQTGPNTEAFF. The CDR3 DNA sequence: TGTGCCAGCCAAACAGGGCCGAACACTGAAGCTTTCTTT.

To note about this clonotype: One base away lies a much larger clone, so this may be a sequencing read error. V and J are TRBV20-1 and TRBJ1-4; the D gene is possibly TRBD1 (5 bases). The CDR3 runs to 15 residues. Looked up from germline, CDR1 is DFQATT and CDR2 is SNEGSKA (reference sequence). Written as DNA, the CDR3 is TGCGGTGCTAGCGGGACTCCCGAAACGGCTGAAAAACTGTTTTTT. Protein: CGASGTPETAEKLFF.

This clonotype was detected many times. This chain joins TRBV12-3 or TRBV12-4 and TRBJ2-1; D might be TRBD1 or TRBD2, each matching 5 bases. The CDR3 has 16 amino acids. Deletions cut 5 bases from V and 4 bases from J, with 18 bases between. CDR3 sequence: CASSPSLGTDYNEQFF. CDR3 coding DNA: TGTGCCAGCAGTCCCTCTTTGGGGACCGATTACAATGAGCAGTTCTTC.